One and the same sample provided the 22 T cell receptor beta chains below, sequenced in a study of blood T cell repertoires in COVID-19. This table comes from immunoSEQ multiplex PCR, and its TCRdb copy is limited to in-frame clones, with some not included. The repertoire holds fewer than 250,000 clones, with roughly nine tenths as singletons. The sequenced sample consisted of peripheral blood. These receptors all come from a man aged 35-49 years with acute or convalescent COVID-19.

This chain links TRBV7-9 with TRBJ2-1; D is unresolved. The germline V gene encodes CDR1 SEHNR and CDR2 FQNEAQ (reference sequence). The CDR3 sequence is 12 residues long. V shed 5 bases and J shed 8 bases, with 10 bases lying between them. The CDR3 nucleotides read TGTGCCAGCAGCCCCCGGCGGTATGAGCAGTTCTTC. This encodes CASSPRRYEQFF.

The rearrangement links TRBV27 to TRBJ2-7; TRBD2 might be the D (6 bases). The V gene's germline CDR1 is MNHEY and CDR2 SMNVEV (reference sequence). Deletions cut 3 bases from V and 0 bases from J, with 15 bases between. CDR3 length: 16 amino acids. The CDR3 DNA reads TGTGCCAGCAGTTTCGGGCGGGGAAAGGGCTCCTACGAGCAGTACTTC. Translation gives CASSFGRGKGSYEQYF.

In this sample, this clone turned up a few times. The chain joins TRBV19 to TRBJ1-1, with a weak D call TRBD1 (6 bases). CDR1 is LNHDA and CDR2 is SQIVND in the germline V gene (reference sequence). With 4 bases removed from V and 0 bases from J, the gap between germline ends came to 9 bases. This CDR3 has 14 residues. The CDR3, as DNA: TGTGCCAGTAGTACCAACAGGGTGAACACTGAAGCTTTCTTT. Its protein is CASSTNRVNTEAFF. Using reference TRBV19 and TRBJ1-1 for the parts outside the CDR3, the full variable domain is DGGITQSPKYLFRKEGQNVTLSCEQNLNHDAMYWYRQDPGQGLRLIYYSQIVNDFQKGDIAEGYSVSREKKESFPLTVTSAQKNPTAFYLCASSTNRVNTEAFFGQGTRLTVV.

This clone occurred a few times. The gene calls are TRBV7-9 and TRBJ2-1; TRBD1 might be the D (7 bases). The CDR3 sequence is 15 residues long. In germline, CDR1 is SEHNR, CDR2 FQNEAQ (reference sequence). V lost 5 bases and J 0 bases, leaving 11 bases between the germline ends. CDR3 coding DNA: TGTGCCAGCAGCCCAGGGGGGAGCTCCTACAATGAGCAGTTCTTC. It specifies CASSPGGSSYNEQFF.

The sample holds a few counts of this clone. An end of the junction does not agree with germline; a read error may underlie this. The chain joins TRBV6-5 to TRBJ1-2, with unresolved D. The length of the CDR3 is 13 residues. From germline, CDR1 is MNHEY and CDR2 SVGAGI. CDR3 residues: CATSPQFNYGYTF. Written as DNA, the CDR3 is TGTGCCACCAGTCCGCAGTTTAACTATGGCTACACCTTC.

This clone is a singleton in its sample. J is TRBJ2-4 and V is TRBV19, with a possible D match to TRBD1 (6 bases). The CDR3 loop spans 16 amino acids. CDR1 LNHDA and CDR2 SQIVND come from the germline V gene (reference sequence). V dropped 7 bases and J dropped 0 bases, with 16 bases sitting between them. CDR3 sequence: CASKNRDTLAKNIQYF. Here the CDR3 DNA reads TGTGCCAGTAAAAACAGGGACACTCTAGCCAAAAACATTCAGTACTTC. Filled out from reference TRBV19 and TRBJ2-4, the complete variable domain reads DGGITQSPKYLFRKEGQNVTLSCEQNLNHDAMYWYRQDPGQGLRLIYYSQIVNDFQKGDIAEGYSVSREKKESFPLTVTSAQKNPTAFYLCASKNRDTLAKNIQYFGAGTRLSVL.

The rearrangement joins TRBV25-1 to TRBJ1-2; D remains unclear. This CDR3 is 13 amino acids long. The germline V and J ends were trimmed by 6 bases and 6 bases, with 14 bases remaining between them. Germline CDR1 is MGHDK and CDR2 is SYGVNS. The CDR3 region has the DNA TGTGCCAGCAGGGCCCCGGGGTCTGATGGCTACACCTTC. Residues: CASRAPGSDGYTF.

The rearrangement uses TRBV27 and TRBJ2-3, with 10 bases matching TRBD2. The germline CDR1 and CDR2 sequences are MNHEY and SMNVEV (reference sequence). Trimming at V came to 2 bases and at J to 7 bases, leaving 9 bases not matched to a gene. The CDR3 runs 16 residues. CDR3: CASSLSSGGAVNTQYF. The DNA of the CDR3 is TGTGCCAGCAGTTTAAGCAGCGGGGGGGCCGTGAATACGCAGTATTTT.

The chain uses TRBV23-1 and TRBJ2-7; perhaps TRBD1 as D (6 bases). TRBV23-1 qualifies as an ORF whose function is uncertain. There are 14 residues in the CDR3. The germline V and J ends were trimmed by 0 bases and 3 bases, with 9 bases remaining between them. The CDR3: CASSQSGDNYEQYF. The DNA of the CDR3 is TGCGCCAGCAGTCAATCCGGGGACAACTACGAGCAGTACTTC.

J is TRBJ2-2 and V is TRBV6-1; unclear D gene. Germline V gene data show CDR1 as MNHNS and CDR2 as SASEGT. This CDR3 comprises 13 residues. The V gene lost 3 bases and the J gene lost 1 base, with 3 bases spanning the gap. CDR3 residues: CASSDMNTGELFF. Written as DNA, the CDR3 is TGTGCCAGCAGTGATATGAACACCGGGGAGCTGTTTTTT.

This chain uses TRBV18 with TRBJ1-6; D is ambiguous. The CDR3 loop spans 16 amino acids. V was trimmed by 3 bases and J by 0 bases, leaving 9 bases between them. The germline V gene has CDR1 KGHSH and CDR2 LQKENI. The CDR3 DNA reads TGTGCCAGCTCACCGGTAAGGAGCTCCTATAATTCACCCCTCCACTTT. It encodes CASSPVRSSYNSPLHF.

The chain uses TRBV18 and TRBJ2-5; weak D call: TRBD2 (7 bases). Deletions cut 6 bases from V and 5 bases from J, with 22 bases between. The germline CDR1 and CDR2 sequences are KGHSH and LQKENI. CDR3 length equals 16 residues. The CDR3 DNA reads as TGTGCCAGCTCGCCCCGAGTGGGGGGGCGCAGGGAGACCCAGTACTTC. Encoded protein: CASSPRVGGRRETQYF.

The CDR3 bases are TGTGCCACCAGTGACCGACAGGGTGAGAACTATGGCTACACCTTC. This translates into CATSDRQGENYGYTF. This chain uses TRBV24-1 with TRBJ1-2; 7 bases are shared with TRBD1. CDR3 size: 15 residues. Germline V gene data show CDR1 as KGHDR and CDR2 as SFDVKD. V was pared by 4 bases and J by 2 bases, with 6 bases of the junction left unmatched.

The chain carries TRBV4-2 and TRBJ1-5; no firm D call. This CDR3 contains 15 residues. The V and J ends lost 0 bases and 7 bases respectively, with 13 bases between them. Germline CDR1 LGHNA, CDR2 YNFKEQ. In DNA, the CDR3 is TGTGCCAGCAGCCAAGAGCGGAATTCGAAGCAGCCCCAGCATTTT. The encoded protein is CASSQERNSKQPQHF.

The chain joins TRBV20-1 to TRBJ2-3; weak D call: TRBD1 (6 bases). CDR1 and CDR2 from the germline V gene are DFQATT and SNEGSKA (reference sequence). With 3 bases removed from V and 3 bases from J, the gap between germline ends came to 13 bases. The CDR3 has 14 amino acids. CDR3 loop: CSASQGWITDTQYF. CDR3 coding DNA: TGCAGTGCTAGTCAGGGGTGGATTACAGATACGCAGTATTTT.

The chain has TRBV30 and TRBJ2-5; perhaps TRBD2 as D (5 bases). There are 14 residues in the CDR3. Between the trimmed V and J ends, which lost 2 bases and 2 bases, there was a span of 12 bases. Germline values: CDR1 GTSNPN, CDR2 SVGIG (reference sequence). The CDR3 DNA reads TGTGCCTGGAGTCCCAGCGGATCACAAGAGACCCAGTACTTC. Protein: CAWSPSGSQETQYF.

The rearrangement uses TRBV15 and TRBJ2-2; D gene uncertain. V gave up 8 bases and J gave up 5 bases, with 15 bases separating them. The CDR3 runs 14 residues. Germline values: CDR1 LNHNV, CDR2 YYDKDF (reference sequence). CDR3: CATLDSRETGELFF. CDR3 nucleotide sequence: TGTGCCACCCTAGACTCCCGTGAGACCGGGGAGCTGTTTTTT.

The rearrangement joins TRBV19 to TRBJ2-1; 13 bases agree with TRBD2. The trim removed 8 bases at V and 2 bases at J, leaving 12 bases unmatched. This CDR3 comprises 18 residues. The germline gives CDR1 LNHDA, CDR2 SQIVND (reference sequence). The DNA of the CDR3 is TGTGCCAGTCGACCTCGGGGACTAGCGGGGAGGACCTACAATGAGCAGTTCTTC. Translation: CASRPRGLAGRTYNEQFF.

V gene TRBV28 combines with J gene TRBJ1-2, with D unclear. Trimming stripped 1 base from V and 5 bases from J, with 11 bases between. Germline CDR1 reads MDHEN; CDR2 reads SYDVKM. The CDR3 has 14 residues. The CDR3 spells CASSLSARGYGYTF. CDR3 nucleotide sequence: TGTGCCAGCAGTTTATCGGCCCGGGGATATGGCTACACCTTC.

V gene TRBV6-5 combines with J gene TRBJ1-1; D remains ambiguous. V was shortened by 6 bases and J by 3 bases, with 11 bases between the two germline ends. This CDR3 is 13 amino acids long. Germline-derived CDR1 and CDR2 are MNHEY and SVGAGI. Written as DNA, the CDR3 is TGTGCCAGCAGCCACATCCTGGACACTGAAGCTTTCTTT. Amino acid sequence: CASSHILDTEAFF.

V and J are TRBV27 and TRBJ1-5, with 9 bases that match TRBD1. The CDR3 has 13 residues. In germline, CDR1 is MNHEY, CDR2 SMNVEV (reference sequence). V lost 3 bases to trimming and J lost 8 bases; unmatched junction nucleotides: 2. CDR3 DNA: TGTGCCAGCAGTTTCCGGACAGGGGAGCCCCAGCATTTT. Its translation is CASSFRTGEPQHF.

The chain is built from TRBV7-8 and TRBJ1-1; perhaps TRBD1 as D (5 bases). CDR1 SGHVS and CDR2 FQNEAQ come from the germline V gene. This CDR3 has 15 residues. V lost 0 bases and J lost 0, with 8 bases in between. DNA for the CDR3: TGTGCCAGCAGCTTAGCTTCCAGGGTGAACACTGAAGCTTTCTTT. It encodes CASSLASRVNTEAFF.